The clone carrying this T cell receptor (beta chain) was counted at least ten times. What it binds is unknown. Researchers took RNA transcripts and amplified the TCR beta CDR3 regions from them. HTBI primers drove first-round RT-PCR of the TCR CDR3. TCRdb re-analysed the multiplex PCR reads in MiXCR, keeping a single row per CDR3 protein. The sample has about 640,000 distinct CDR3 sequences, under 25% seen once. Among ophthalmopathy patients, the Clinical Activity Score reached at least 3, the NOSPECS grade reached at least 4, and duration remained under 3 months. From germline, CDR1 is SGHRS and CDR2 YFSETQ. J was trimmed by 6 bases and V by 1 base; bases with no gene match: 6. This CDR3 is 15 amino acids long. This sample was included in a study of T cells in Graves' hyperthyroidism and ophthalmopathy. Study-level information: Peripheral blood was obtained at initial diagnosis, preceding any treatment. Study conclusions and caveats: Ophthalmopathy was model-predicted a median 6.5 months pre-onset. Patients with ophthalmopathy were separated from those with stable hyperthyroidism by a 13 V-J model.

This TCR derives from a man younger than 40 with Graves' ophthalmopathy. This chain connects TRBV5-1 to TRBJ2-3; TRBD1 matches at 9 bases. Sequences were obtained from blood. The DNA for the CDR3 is TGCGCCAGCAGCTTGATGGGACAGGGAGCGGATACGCAGTATTTT. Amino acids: CASSLMGQGADTQYF.